The 17 T cell receptor beta chains below were found in one sample sequenced in a study of shared clonotypes between healthy human individuals. Method: immunoSEQ multiplex PCR; TCRdb's copy keeps in-frame clones and lacks some. The sample gives around 700,000 clones, about two thirds of which show up once; around 2% is in the top ten. Sequences were obtained from memory CD4+ T cells sorted from blood. The subset was: CD45RA-negative fraction. These receptors were obtained from a woman in her 30s in good health.

The genes are TRBV11-1 and TRBJ2-3; D uncertain. The germline V and J ends were trimmed by 1 base and 0 bases, with 11 bases remaining between them. CDR3 length: 16 amino acids. Looked up from germline, CDR1 is SGHAT and CDR2 is FQDESV (reference sequence). The CDR3 coding sequence is TGTGCCAGCAGCTTAGATCCGGCTGGTAGCACAGATACGCAGTATTTT. Amino acids: CASSLDPAGSTDTQYF.

This chain links TRBV5-1 with TRBJ2-7, with 8 bases identical to TRBD2. The germline V gene has CDR1 SGHRS and CDR2 YFSETQ. The length of the CDR3 is 15 residues. The V segment lost 4 bases and the J segment 4 bases; nucleotides outside the gene matches: 10. CDR3 region: CASSGSGTSLYEQYF. DNA for the CDR3: TGCGCCAGCAGCGGCTCCGGGACTAGTCTATACGAGCAGTACTTC.

About this clone: The CDR3 carries no conserved terminal phenylalanine or tryptophan, so it likely arises from a read error. No DNA is shown, since the ends of the CDR3 on it are uncertain; the CDR3 is the one TCRdb lists. The chain uses TRBV20-1 and TRBJ1-1. Per the germline V gene, CDR1 is DFQATT and CDR2 is SNEGSKA (reference sequence). The CDR3 extends over 9 residues, inclusive of both ends. CDR3: CSATDRAVL.

This clone was recorded only once. This sample includes further DNA sequences coding for the same CDR3. V gene TRBV14 combines with J gene TRBJ2-7; D unclear. V shed 2 bases and J shed 3 bases, with 2 bases lying between them. The germline CDR1 and CDR2 sequences are SGHDN and FVKESK. The CDR3 totals 11 residues. The CDR3 DNA reads as TGTGCCAGCAGCCAATACTACGAGCAGTACTTC. Its translation: CASSQYYEQYF.

This clone was recorded only once. Its ends do not fully match the called genes, so a read error is possible. The same CDR3 also results from other DNA sequences found in this sample. This chain links TRBV19 with TRBJ1-2; D gene ambiguous. CDR1 and CDR2 from the germline V gene are LNHDA and SQIVND (reference sequence). The CDR3 is made up of 13 amino acids. The CDR3 coding sequence is TGTGCTAGTAGTATAACCGGGGTACGCGGCTACACCTTC. Protein: CASSITGVRGYTF. Drawing the rest from reference TRBV19 and TRBJ1-2, the complete variable domain is DGGITQSPKYLFRKEGQNVTLSCEQNLNHDAMYWYRQDPGQGLRLIYYSQIVNDFQKGDIAEGYSVSREKKESFPLTVTSAQKNPTAFYLCASSITGVRGYTFGSGTRLTVV.

In regard to this clone: This is likely an artifact of a read error, given a far larger clone one base away. The same CDR3 can be traced to other DNA sequences in this sample. This chain links TRBV11-2 with TRBJ2-7; 7 nucleotides agree with TRBD2. The CDR3 runs to 14 residues. With 2 bases clipped from V and 1 base from J, the junction kept 2 bases outside the gene matches. The germline V gene has CDR1 SGHAT and CDR2 FQNNGV. CDR3 residues: CASSLQRDSYEQYF. CDR3 DNA sequence: TGTGCCAGCAGCTTACAGCGGGATTCCTACGAGCAGTACTTC.

The genes are TRBV7-3 and TRBJ1-2, with D uncertain. The V and J ends lost 2 bases and 5 bases respectively, with 18 bases between them. The germline CDR1 and CDR2 sequences are SGHTA and FQGTGA. The CDR3 has 16 residues. The CDR3 region is CASSLRAPAVMYGYTF. The CDR3 DNA sequence: TGTGCCAGCAGCTTACGGGCTCCAGCCGTCATGTATGGCTACACCTTC.

The table lists this clone with many counts. The rearrangement joins TRBV10-2 to TRBJ1-4, with no clear D. The CDR3 is 13 amino acids. Germline V lookup: CDR1 WSHSY, CDR2 SAAADI. V lost 8 bases, J lost 3 bases, and 10 bases lay in between. The CDR3 spells CASLGGANEKLFF. DNA of the CDR3: TGCGCCAGCCTAGGAGGAGCTAATGAAAAACTGTTTTTT.

This clone was seen many times. The V gene is TRBV25-1, the J gene TRBJ2-1, with 13 bases fitting TRBD2. In germline, CDR1 is MGHDK, CDR2 SYGVNS. The CDR3 loop spans 17 amino acids. V shed 5 bases and J 1 base; nucleotides not matched to a gene: 5. The CDR3 sequence: CASSSRLAGGSYNEQFF. The CDR3 DNA reads as TGTGCCAGCAGTTCGCGACTAGCGGGGGGATCCTACAATGAGCAGTTCTTC.

This clone has a handful of counts. J is TRBJ1-2 and V is TRBV11-3, with TRBD1 matching 7 bases. The CDR3 sequence is 14 residues long. CDR1 is SGHNT, CDR2 YENEEA, per germline. The J segment lost 9 bases and the V segment lost 5 bases, leaving 12 bases of the junction unmatched. The CDR3 coding sequence is TGTGCCAGCAGCCCCGATCGGAGACAGGGACGCTACACCTTC. Encoded protein: CASSPDRRQGRYTF.

The chain is built from TRBV5-1 and TRBJ2-1, with 7 bases lining up with TRBD1. V lost 4 bases, J lost 3 bases, and 7 bases stayed unmatched. This CDR3 spans 15 amino acids. The V gene's germline CDR1 is SGHRS and CDR2 YFSETQ. The CDR3 region is CASSVGDRDYNEQFF. The CDR3 DNA is TGCGCCAGCAGCGTTGGGGACAGAGACTACAATGAGCAGTTCTTC.

The V gene is TRBV25-1, the J gene TRBJ2-1; 11 bases are shared with TRBD2. CDR1 and CDR2 from the germline V gene are MGHDK and SYGVNS. The CDR3 extends over 16 amino acids. Trimming took 2 bases from V and 12 from J; bases not matched to a gene: 12. The CDR3 DNA sequence: TGTGCCAGCAGTGAAATTGCTAGCGGGAGGCCTTTTGTGCAGTTCTTC. It is translated as CASSEIASGRPFVQFF.

V usage is TRBV6-5 and J usage is TRBJ1-1, with 8 bases identical to TRBD1. Germline loops: CDR1 MNHEY, CDR2 SVGAGI. Trimming took 4 bases from V and 4 from J; bases not matched to a gene: 5. The CDR3 loop spans 14 amino acids. The CDR3 nucleotides read TGTGCCAGCAGTTCACCCAGGGGGCCCACTGAAGCTTTCTTT. Encoded protein: CASSSPRGPTEAFF.

The V and J genes are TRBV2 and TRBJ1-2; 9 nucleotides agree with TRBD1. J was trimmed by 3 bases and V by 6 bases; bases with no gene match: 5. The length of the CDR3 is 14 residues. Germline CDR1 reads SNHLY; CDR2 reads FYNNEI. The CDR3: CASRTTGGYYGYTF. CDR3 bases: TGTGCCAGCAGGACGACAGGGGGGTACTATGGCTACACCTTC.

The chain recombines TRBV7-2 with TRBJ1-5; weak D call: TRBD1 (5 bases). The V end lost 7 bases, the J end lost 6 bases, and 13 bases lay between the germline ends. Germline V lookup: CDR1 SGHTA, CDR2 FQGNSA. The CDR3 consists of 13 residues. The CDR3 sequence: CASNMYTGQPQHF. The CDR3 bases are TGTGCCAGCAACATGTACACAGGTCAGCCCCAGCATTTT.

The chain couples TRBV28 to TRBJ1-5; a possible D gene is TRBD1 (5 bases). The CDR3 has 15 residues. Trimming took off 3 bases at V and 3 bases at J, with 12 bases between the two ends. Germline lookup yields CDR1 MDHEN and CDR2 SYDVKM. The DNA for the CDR3 is TGTGCCAGCAGTTTGATAGCAGGGAACAATCAGCCCCAGCATTTT. Translated: CASSLIAGNNQPQHF. Together with reference TRBV28 and TRBJ1-5, the CDR3 gives the full variable domain: DVKVTQSSRYLVKRTGEKVFLECVQDMDHENMFWYRQDPGLGLRLIYFSYDVKMKEKGDIPEGYSVSREKKERFSLILESASTNQTSMYLCASSLIAGNNQPQHFGDGTRLSIL.

This sequence joins TRBV5-1 and TRBJ1-3, with 7 bases fitting TRBD1. The CDR3 spans 19 residues. V shed 0 bases, J shed 5 bases, and the junction held 17 bases outside the gene matches. The V gene's germline CDR1 is SGHRS and CDR2 YFSETQ. In nucleotides, the CDR3 is TGCGCCAGCAGCTTGGAGCGCCGACAGGGAGATGGACCACGAAACACCATATATTTT. Its protein is CASSLERRQGDGPRNTIYF.